One sample yielded the 23 T cell receptor beta chains listed below, sequenced in a study of glioma-infiltrating T cells after dendritic cell vaccination. Assay used: immunoSEQ multiplex PCR; TCRdb lists only in-frame clones, some missing. The sample consists of 100,000 or so clones, 90% of them appearing once. Time point indicated: after dendritic cell vaccination, including at tumor progression/relapse. The material was blood, obtained after dendritic cell vaccination. All receptors come from a human donor with glioblastoma.

The chain recombines TRBV11-2 with TRBJ2-5; 7 bases are shared with TRBD1. The CDR3 totals 16 residues. The V gene end was trimmed by 5 bases and the J gene end by 0 bases; junction bases not matched to a gene: 9. Germline CDR1 is SGHAT and CDR2 is FQNNGV. The CDR3: CASSNVAGGYQETQYF. In nucleotides, the CDR3 is TGTGCCAGCAGCAATGTGGCAGGGGGATACCAAGAGACCCAGTACTTC.

The V call is TRBV25-1, the J call TRBJ1-1; D remains unclear. Germline V gives CDR1 MGHDK, CDR2 SYGVNS. This CDR3 spans 12 amino acids. The germline V and J ends were trimmed by 5 bases and 11 bases, with 15 bases remaining between them. The CDR3 here is CASSKPGSRAFF. The CDR3 nucleotides are TGTGCCAGCAGTAAACCAGGATCTCGCGCTTTCTTT.

CDR3 loop: CASSAGGTSFYEQYF. The CDR3 nucleotides read TGCGCCAGCAGCGCGGGCGGGACTAGCTTCTACGAGCAGTACTTC. V usage is TRBV5-1 and J usage is TRBJ2-7; TRBD2 aligns across 9 bases. After removal of 4 bases from V and 3 bases from J, the junction contained 8 bases not matched to a gene. Looked up from germline, CDR1 is SGHRS and CDR2 is YFSETQ. The CDR3 has 15 amino acids.

V usage is TRBV5-4 and J usage is TRBJ1-5; 7 positions agree with TRBD1. Germline CDR1 reads SGHNT; CDR2 reads YYREEE (reference sequence). V lost 4 bases, J lost 2 bases, and 6 bases stayed unmatched. The CDR3 covers 15 residues. CDR3 sequence reads: CASSNDGQGNQPQHF. CDR3 coding DNA: TGTGCCAGCAGCAATGACGGACAGGGCAATCAGCCCCAGCATTTT.

This clone occurred once. This rearrangement joins TRBV30 to TRBJ1-4; 9 bases map to TRBD1. CDR1 is GTSNPN and CDR2 is SVGIG in the germline V gene (reference sequence). The CDR3 covers 13 residues. After removal of 6 bases from V and 8 bases from J, the junction contained 7 bases not matched to a gene. The CDR3 coding sequence is TGTGCCTGCCGGGACAGGGTTTTCGAAAAACTGTTTTTT. Its protein is CACRDRVFEKLFF.

This sequence joins TRBV6-1 and TRBJ1-3; TRBD1 might be the D (5 bases). In germline, CDR1 is MNHNS, CDR2 SASEGT. The CDR3 loop spans 15 amino acids. The V end was cut by 2 bases, the J end by 4 bases, with 12 bases between. CDR3 amino acids: CASSEMGLGGNTIYF. DNA for the CDR3: TGTGCCAGCAGTGAAATGGGACTGGGGGGAAACACCATATATTTT.

The chain uses TRBV29-1 and TRBJ1-1, with 7 bases identical to TRBD1. V trimming: 7 bases; J trimming: 1 base; junction bases outside the gene matches: 6. Germline V lookup: CDR1 SQVTM, CDR2 ANQGSEA. The CDR3 has 13 amino acids. In DNA form, the CDR3 reads TGCAGCGCCTCGGGACAGCAGAACACTGAAGCTTTCTTT. Its protein is CSASGQQNTEAFF.

CDR3 sequence (DNA): TGTGCCAGCAGTTACTCTAGCGGGAGGAACGAGCAGTACTTC. Amino acid sequence: CASSYSSGRNEQYF. The V gene is TRBV2, the J gene TRBJ2-7; 11 bases are shared with TRBD2. J gave up 5 bases and V 5 bases, and 5 bases lay outside the gene matches. Germline V CDR1 and CDR2: SNHLY, FYNNEI. CDR3 length: 14 amino acids. The full variable domain, rest sourced from reference TRBV2 and TRBJ2-7, is EPEVTQTPSHQVTQMGQEVILRCVPISNHLYFYWYRQILGQKVEFLVSFYNNEISEKSEIFDDQFSVERPDGSNFTLKIRSTKLEDSAMYFCASSYSSGRNEQYFGPGTRLTVT.

This chain joins TRBV2 and TRBJ1-1; D unclear. Germline values: CDR1 SNHLY, CDR2 FYNNEI. With 6 bases removed from V and 1 base from J, the gap between germline ends came to 15 bases. The CDR3 extends over 15 amino acids. CDR3: CASRREGRPNTEAFF. For the CDR3, the DNA is TGTGCCAGCAGGAGGGAGGGAAGACCGAACACTGAAGCTTTCTTT.

This clone was recorded only once. The chain carries TRBV18 and TRBJ1-4, with TRBD1 matching over 9 bases. The CDR3 covers 15 residues. V was clipped by 3 bases and J by 1 base; unmatched bases: 0. Germline V CDR1 and CDR2: KGHSH, LQKENI. This CDR3 is CASSPGQGTNEKLFF. CDR3 nucleotides: TGTGCCAGCTCACCGGGACAGGGAACTAATGAAAAACTGTTTTTT.

The chain employs TRBV7-9 and TRBJ2-3; the D gene is possibly TRBD1 (6 bases). Germline V gene data show CDR1 as SEHNR and CDR2 as FQNEAQ (reference sequence). Trimming shortened V by 1 base and J by 3 bases, and 17 bases separated the two germline ends. There are 17 residues in the CDR3. The CDR3 bases are TGTGCCAGCAGCTTAGATCTCTTTCTGGGGGCAACAGATACGCAGTATTTT. Encoded protein: CASSLDLFLGATDTQYF. Filled out from reference TRBV7-9 and TRBJ2-3, the complete variable domain reads DTGVSQNPRHKITKRGQNVTFRCDPISEHNRLYWYRQTLGQGPEFLTYFQNEAQLEKSRLLSDRFSAERPKGSFSTLEIQRTEQGDSAMYLCASSLDLFLGATDTQYFGPGTRLTVL.

J is TRBJ2-7 and V is TRBV9, with 9 bases that match TRBD2. The CDR3 runs 14 residues. Germline trimming cut 4 bases from V and 5 bases from J; bases unmatched to any gene: 7. Germline V CDR1 and CDR2: SGDLS, YYNGEE. CDR3 sequence (DNA): TGTGCCAGCAGCTCCGGGACTAGCTTTGACGAGCAGTACTTC. Protein sequence: CASSSGTSFDEQYF.

Only one count was recorded for this clone. The chain's CDR3 is CASNIAGGRETQYF. As DNA, the CDR3 is TGTGCCAGCAACATAGCGGGGGGGCGGGAGACCCAGTACTTC. The chain has TRBV6-1 and TRBJ2-5, with 11 nucleotides matching TRBD2. The CDR3 has 14 amino acids. Trimming at V came to 7 bases and at J to 5 bases, leaving 6 bases not matched to a gene. The germline V gene has CDR1 MNHNS and CDR2 SASEGT.

The CDR3 DNA is TGTGCCATCAGTGAGCAGTTCCAAGAGACCCAGTACTTC. Protein: CAISEQFQETQYF. The chain couples TRBV10-3 to TRBJ2-5, with D unclear. Germline values: CDR1 ENHRY, CDR2 SYGVKD. V dropped 2 bases and J dropped 1 base, with 5 bases sitting between them. The CDR3 has 13 amino acids.

The CDR3 DNA reads as TGTGCCAGCAGGTCCGGGACAGATACGCAGTATTTT. This codes for CASRSGTDTQYF. This chain uses TRBV7-3 with TRBJ2-3; D gene unclear. The germline V and J ends were trimmed by 6 bases and 3 bases, with 7 bases remaining between them. The CDR3 runs to 12 residues. Germline V gene sequence: CDR1 SGHTA, CDR2 FQGTGA. The entire variable domain, with the rest obtained from reference TRBV7-3 and TRBJ2-3, is as follows: GAGVSQTPSNKVTEKGKYVELRCDPISGHTALYWYRQSLGQGPEFLIYFQGTGAADDSGLPNDRFFAVRPEGSVSTLKIQRTERGDSAVYLCASRSGTDTQYFGPGTRLTVL.

Comment on this clone: A junction boundary mismatches the germline segment, possibly from a read error. The chain couples TRBV7-2 to TRBJ2-7, with D uncertain. The V gene's germline CDR1 is SGHTA and CDR2 FQGNSA. The CDR3 spans 11 residues. In DNA, the CDR3 is TGTGCCAGCAGCCCACAGAGACCACCAGACTTC. Protein product: CASSPQRPPDF.

The rearrangement links TRBV2 to TRBJ2-6; D uncertain. V was shortened by 3 bases and J by 4 bases, with 10 bases between the two germline ends. This CDR3 spans 15 amino acids. The V gene's germline CDR1 is SNHLY and CDR2 FYNNEI. The CDR3 sequence: CASSEGPLGANVLTF. DNA for the CDR3: TGTGCCAGCAGTGAGGGCCCTCTGGGGGCCAACGTCCTGACTTTC.

V usage is TRBV11-3 and J usage is TRBJ2-1; a weak D match, TRBD1 (5 bases). The V gene's germline CDR1 is SGHNT and CDR2 YENEEA. This CDR3 contains 17 residues. The V end lost 3 bases, the J end lost 1 base, and 16 bases lay between the germline ends. The CDR3 DNA reads as TGTGCCAGCAGCTTTCGGGTGGCAGGGTGGTCCTACAATGAGCAGTTCTTC. Encoded protein: CASSFRVAGWSYNEQFF.

This clone appeared a single time. The gene calls are TRBV6-1 and TRBJ2-7, with D unclear. V lost 4 bases and J 9 bases, leaving 10 bases between the germline ends. This CDR3 is built from 11 residues. From germline, CDR1 is MNHNS and CDR2 SASEGT. CDR3 sequence reads: CASSVLEPQYF. In nucleotides, the CDR3 is TGTGCCAGCAGTGTTCTCGAGCCGCAGTACTTC.

The CDR3 DNA reads as TGTGCCAGCAGTAAGGACTTCCTCAATACCGACGAGCAGTACTTC. It translates to CASSKDFLNTDEQYF. The V gene is TRBV2, the J gene TRBJ2-7; D possibly corresponds to TRBD2 (5 bases). Between the trimmed V and J ends, which lost 5 bases and 5 bases, there was a span of 19 bases. This CDR3 region has 15 residues. The germline V gene encodes CDR1 SNHLY and CDR2 FYNNEI.

As DNA, the CDR3 is TGTGCCTGGAGCAGGGGGACTAATGAAAAACTGTTTTTT. It translates to CAWSRGTNEKLFF. V gene TRBV30 combines with J gene TRBJ1-4; 7 nucleotides match TRBD1. Germline V gene lookup returns CDR1 GTSNPN and CDR2 SVGIG (reference sequence). The CDR3 covers 13 residues. With V trimmed by 3 bases and J by 2 bases, 0 bases remained unmatched.

The genes are TRBV30 and TRBJ2-1; 10 nucleotides align to TRBD1. Trimming took 4 bases from V and 3 from J; bases not matched to a gene: 3. Per germline, CDR1 GTSNPN and CDR2 SVGIG (reference sequence). The CDR3 is 14 amino acids. The CDR3 loop reads CAWNRDRGYNEQFF. The CDR3 nucleotides read TGTGCCTGGAACCGGGACAGGGGCTACAATGAGCAGTTCTTC.

The rearrangement links TRBV9 to TRBJ2-7, with a tentative D call TRBD1 (5 bases). The CDR3 is made up of 14 amino acids. Germline CDR1 reads SGDLS; CDR2 reads YYNGEE. Trimming took 3 bases from V and 6 from J, leaving 16 bases between them. The CDR3 coding sequence is TGTGCCAGCAGCGGGCTGGACAACCCCCTCGAGCAGTACTTC. This sequence encodes CASSGLDNPLEQYF.